The rows below give T cell receptor beta chains drawn from one sample of a study of CD8+CD57+ T cells in acquired aplastic anemia. TCRdb redid the calling of the reads with MiXCR, one entry per CDR3 protein. The sample has roughly 160,000 distinct CDR3 sequences, 60% to 70% seen once. Material for sequencing was sorted CD4+, CD8+, or CD8+CD57+ T cells (not recorded which) from PBMCs. Receptor source: a human donor in good health. Each CDR3 is given with its conserved first and last residue. Each record gives: clone size, V gene, J gene, D gene, CDR3 protein, CDR3 DNA. A D gene is named only where the DNA matches it firmly. Not all rows give a size; the values are once, few, many and, for expanded clones, a class.

>-|TRBV24-1|TRBJ2-7|-
CATSDSKDEQYF
TGTGCCACCAGTGATTCAAAGGACGAGCAGTACTTC
>many|TRBV6-5|TRBJ2-2|-
CASSYHGNTGELFF
TGTGCCAGCAGTTACCACGGAAACACCGGGGAGCTGTTTTTT
>many|TRBV7-2|TRBJ1-1|-
CASSLFPAGGGTEAFF
TGTGCCAGCAGCTTATTTCCCGCCGGCGGGGGCACTGAAGCTTTCTTT
>-|TRBV7-3|TRBJ1-5|-
CASSAPGPNQPQHF
TGCGCCAGCAGCGCGCCGGGACCCAACCAGCCCCAGCATTTT
>-|TRBV7-8|TRBJ2-7|-
CASSQDKVSYEQYF
TGCGCCAGCAGCCAAGACAAGGTCTCCTACGAGCAGTACTTC
>many|TRBV25-1|TRBJ2-1|-
CASSEFNEQFF
TGTGCCAGCAGTGAATTCAATGAGCAGTTCTTC
>-|TRBV20-1|TRBJ1-4|TRBD1
CSARQGVKLFF
TGCAGTGCCCGACAGGGAGTCAAACTGTTTTTT
>-|TRBV19|TRBJ1-5|-
CASSEGASNQPQHF
TGTGCCAGTAGCGAAGGGGCGAGCAATCAGCCCCAGCATTTT
>-|TRBV20-1|TRBJ2-4|TRBD2
CSARDVPSGEDQYF
TGCAGTGCTAGAGATGTCCCTAGCGGGGAAGATCAGTACTTC
>-|TRBV2|TRBJ2-5|TRBD2
CASSVLAGEETQYF
TGTGCCAGCAGTGTACTAGCGGGGGAAGAGACCCAGTACTTC
>few|TRBV20-1|TRBJ2-7|-
CSARAPTGPFYEQYF
TGCAGTGCTAGAGCTCCAACGGGCCCATTCTACGAGCAGTACTTC
>-|TRBV10-3|TRBJ2-7|TRBD2
CAISEAGGVYEQYF
TGTGCCATCAGTGAGGCGGGAGGGGTGTACGAGCAGTACTTC
>-|TRBV2|TRBJ2-5|TRBD1
CASRSDRGRAETQYF
TGTGCCAGCAGAAGTGACAGGGGGCGCGCAGAGACCCAGTACTTC
>-|TRBV20-1|TRBJ2-3|-
CSARDPGVTDMQYF
TGCAGTGCTAGAGATCCTGGGGTCACAGATATGCAGTATTTT
>-|TRBV7-8|TRBJ2-7|-
CASSRDSGYEQYF
TGTGCCAGCAGCCGTGACTCGGGGTACGAGCAGTACTTC
>-|TRBV6-5|TRBJ1-1|-
CASRGPSGNTEAFF
TGTGCCAGCAGGGGACCTTCAGGAAACACTGAAGCTTTCTTT